This TCR beta chain was found in a study of beta chain features in type 1 diabetes. CDR1 and CDR2 from the germline V gene are GTSNPN and SVGIG (reference sequence). Trimming shortened V by 5 bases and J by 2 bases, and 16 bases separated the two germline ends. CDR3 length: 14 residues. Findings and limits, study-wide: A potential PCR bias toward shorter templates would be equal in patient and control samples. Cells with high TCR expression could be over-represented by cDNA sequencing. Across all four CD4+ subsets, people with type 1 diabetes showed modestly shorter TCRB CDR3s.

cDNA synthesis used the whole RNA isolate, giving expressed TCRB sequences. Data came from immunoSEQ multiplex PCR; TCRdb stores just in-frame clones and leaves some out. In the table there are 200,000 to 250,000 clones, approximately 11% of which are singletons. Purity exceeded 98% in all sorted populations. Concerning this clone itself: Its matching antigen is unknown. This likely stems from a read error, as it lies one base from a far larger clone. The same CDR3 also results from other DNA sequences found in this sample.

The sequencing input was central memory CD4+ T cells from blood. The receptor was isolated from a man younger than 30 in good health. This chain links TRBV30 with TRBJ2-7; TRBD2 is a possible D gene (6 bases). The CDR3 sequence is CAWGSGSVPYEQYF. DNA for the CDR3: TGTGCCTGGGGTAGCGGTAGCGTACCCTACGAGCAGTACTTC.